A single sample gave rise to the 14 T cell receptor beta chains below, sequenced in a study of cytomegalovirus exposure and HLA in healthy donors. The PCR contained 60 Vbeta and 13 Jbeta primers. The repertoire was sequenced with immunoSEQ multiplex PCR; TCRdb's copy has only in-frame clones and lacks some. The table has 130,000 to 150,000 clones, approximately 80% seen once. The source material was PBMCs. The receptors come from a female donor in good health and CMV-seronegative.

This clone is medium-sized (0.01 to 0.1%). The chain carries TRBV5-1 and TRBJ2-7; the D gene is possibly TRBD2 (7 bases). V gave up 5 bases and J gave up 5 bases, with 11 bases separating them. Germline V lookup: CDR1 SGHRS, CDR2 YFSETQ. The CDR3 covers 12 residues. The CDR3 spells CASRRGLNEQYF. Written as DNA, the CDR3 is TGCGCCAGCAGGCGGGGGCTAAACGAGCAGTACTTC.

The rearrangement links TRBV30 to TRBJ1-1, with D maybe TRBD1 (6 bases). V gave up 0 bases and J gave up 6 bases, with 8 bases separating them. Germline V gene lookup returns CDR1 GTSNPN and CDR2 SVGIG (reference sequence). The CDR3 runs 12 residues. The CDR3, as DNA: TGTGCCTGGAGTGTACAGGGAGCTGAAGCTTTCTTT. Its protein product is CAWSVQGAEAFF.

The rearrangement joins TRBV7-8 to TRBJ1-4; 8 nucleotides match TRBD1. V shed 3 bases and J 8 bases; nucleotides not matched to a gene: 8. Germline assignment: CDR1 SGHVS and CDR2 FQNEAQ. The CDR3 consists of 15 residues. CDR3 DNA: TGTGCCAGCAGCTTGCGACAGGGGAAGGGAGAAAAACTGTTTTTT. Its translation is CASSLRQGKGEKLFF.

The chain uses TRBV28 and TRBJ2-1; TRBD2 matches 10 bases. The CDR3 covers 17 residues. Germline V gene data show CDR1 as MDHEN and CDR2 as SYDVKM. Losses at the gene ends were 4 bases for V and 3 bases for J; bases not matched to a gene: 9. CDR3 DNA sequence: TGTGCCAGCAGTTCGGTTGGGACTAGCGATAACTACAATGAGCAGTTCTTC. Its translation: CASSSVGTSDNYNEQFF.

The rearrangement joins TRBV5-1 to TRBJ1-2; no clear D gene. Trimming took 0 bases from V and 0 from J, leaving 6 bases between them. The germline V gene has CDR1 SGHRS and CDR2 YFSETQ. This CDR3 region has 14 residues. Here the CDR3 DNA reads TGCGCCAGCAGCTTGGACAGATCTAACTATGGCTACACCTTC. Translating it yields CASSLDRSNYGYTF.

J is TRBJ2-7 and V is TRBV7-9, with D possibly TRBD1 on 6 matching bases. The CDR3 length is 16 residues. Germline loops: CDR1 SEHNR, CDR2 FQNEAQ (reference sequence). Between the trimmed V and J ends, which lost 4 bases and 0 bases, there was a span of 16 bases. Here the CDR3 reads CASSYTGTGSSYEQYF. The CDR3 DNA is TGTGCCAGCAGCTACACAGGGACGGGGAGCTCCTACGAGCAGTACTTC.

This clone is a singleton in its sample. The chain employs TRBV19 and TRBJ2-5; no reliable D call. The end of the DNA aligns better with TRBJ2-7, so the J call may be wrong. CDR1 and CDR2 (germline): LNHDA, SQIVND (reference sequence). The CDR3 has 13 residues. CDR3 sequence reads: CASSILSGDEQYF. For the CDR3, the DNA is TGTGCCAGTAGTATCCTGTCGGGTGACGAGCAGTACTTC.

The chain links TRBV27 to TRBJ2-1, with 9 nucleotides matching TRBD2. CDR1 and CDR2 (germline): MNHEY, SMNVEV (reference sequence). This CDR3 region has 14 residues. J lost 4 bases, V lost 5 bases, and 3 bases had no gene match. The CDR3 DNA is TGTGCCAGCAGTCAGACTAGCGGTTACAATGAGCAGTTCTTC. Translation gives CASSQTSGYNEQFF.

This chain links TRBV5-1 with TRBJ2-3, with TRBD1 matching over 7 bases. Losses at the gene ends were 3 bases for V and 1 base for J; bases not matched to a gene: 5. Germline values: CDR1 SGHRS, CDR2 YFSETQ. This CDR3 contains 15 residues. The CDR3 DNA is TGCGCCAGCAGCTCAGGGGGTGCGGGCACAGATACGCAGTATTTT. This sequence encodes CASSSGGAGTDTQYF. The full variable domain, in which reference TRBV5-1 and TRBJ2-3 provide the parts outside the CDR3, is KAGVTQTPRYLIKTRGQQVTLSCSPISGHRSVSWYQQTPGQGLQFLFEYFSETQRNKGNFPGRFSGRQFSNSRSEMNVSTLELGDSALYLCASSSGGAGTDTQYFGPGTRLTVL.

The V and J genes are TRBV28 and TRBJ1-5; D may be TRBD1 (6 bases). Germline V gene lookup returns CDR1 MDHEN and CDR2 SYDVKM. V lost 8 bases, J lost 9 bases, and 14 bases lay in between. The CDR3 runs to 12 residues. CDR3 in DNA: TGTGCCAGCCTCGGAATCAGGGGGCCCCAGCATTTT. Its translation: CASLGIRGPQHF.

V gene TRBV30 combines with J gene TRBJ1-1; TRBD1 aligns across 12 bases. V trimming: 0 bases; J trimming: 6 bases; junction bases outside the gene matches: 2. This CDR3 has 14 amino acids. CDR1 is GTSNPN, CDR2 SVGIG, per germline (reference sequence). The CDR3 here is CAWSVRDRGPEAFF. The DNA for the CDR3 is TGTGCCTGGAGTGTACGGGACAGGGGGCCTGAAGCTTTCTTT.

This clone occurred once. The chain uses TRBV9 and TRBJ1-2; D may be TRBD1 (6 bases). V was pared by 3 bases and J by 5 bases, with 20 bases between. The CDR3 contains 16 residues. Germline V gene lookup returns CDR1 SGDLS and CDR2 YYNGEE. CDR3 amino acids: CASSAPPFDRLYGYTF. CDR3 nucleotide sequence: TGTGCCAGCAGCGCGCCCCCCTTCGACAGGCTTTATGGCTACACCTTC.

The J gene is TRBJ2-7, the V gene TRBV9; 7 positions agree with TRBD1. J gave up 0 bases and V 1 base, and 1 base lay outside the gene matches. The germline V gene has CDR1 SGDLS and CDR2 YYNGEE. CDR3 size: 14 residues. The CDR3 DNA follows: TGTGCCAGCAGCGTACAGGGGGACTCCTACGAGCAGTACTTC. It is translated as CASSVQGDSYEQYF.

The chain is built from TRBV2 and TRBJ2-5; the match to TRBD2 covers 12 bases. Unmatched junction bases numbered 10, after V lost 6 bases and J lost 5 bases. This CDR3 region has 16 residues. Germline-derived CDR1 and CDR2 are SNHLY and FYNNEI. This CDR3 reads CASSLWPGTSGETQYF. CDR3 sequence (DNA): TGTGCCAGCAGCTTGTGGCCCGGGACTAGCGGGGAGACCCAGTACTTC.